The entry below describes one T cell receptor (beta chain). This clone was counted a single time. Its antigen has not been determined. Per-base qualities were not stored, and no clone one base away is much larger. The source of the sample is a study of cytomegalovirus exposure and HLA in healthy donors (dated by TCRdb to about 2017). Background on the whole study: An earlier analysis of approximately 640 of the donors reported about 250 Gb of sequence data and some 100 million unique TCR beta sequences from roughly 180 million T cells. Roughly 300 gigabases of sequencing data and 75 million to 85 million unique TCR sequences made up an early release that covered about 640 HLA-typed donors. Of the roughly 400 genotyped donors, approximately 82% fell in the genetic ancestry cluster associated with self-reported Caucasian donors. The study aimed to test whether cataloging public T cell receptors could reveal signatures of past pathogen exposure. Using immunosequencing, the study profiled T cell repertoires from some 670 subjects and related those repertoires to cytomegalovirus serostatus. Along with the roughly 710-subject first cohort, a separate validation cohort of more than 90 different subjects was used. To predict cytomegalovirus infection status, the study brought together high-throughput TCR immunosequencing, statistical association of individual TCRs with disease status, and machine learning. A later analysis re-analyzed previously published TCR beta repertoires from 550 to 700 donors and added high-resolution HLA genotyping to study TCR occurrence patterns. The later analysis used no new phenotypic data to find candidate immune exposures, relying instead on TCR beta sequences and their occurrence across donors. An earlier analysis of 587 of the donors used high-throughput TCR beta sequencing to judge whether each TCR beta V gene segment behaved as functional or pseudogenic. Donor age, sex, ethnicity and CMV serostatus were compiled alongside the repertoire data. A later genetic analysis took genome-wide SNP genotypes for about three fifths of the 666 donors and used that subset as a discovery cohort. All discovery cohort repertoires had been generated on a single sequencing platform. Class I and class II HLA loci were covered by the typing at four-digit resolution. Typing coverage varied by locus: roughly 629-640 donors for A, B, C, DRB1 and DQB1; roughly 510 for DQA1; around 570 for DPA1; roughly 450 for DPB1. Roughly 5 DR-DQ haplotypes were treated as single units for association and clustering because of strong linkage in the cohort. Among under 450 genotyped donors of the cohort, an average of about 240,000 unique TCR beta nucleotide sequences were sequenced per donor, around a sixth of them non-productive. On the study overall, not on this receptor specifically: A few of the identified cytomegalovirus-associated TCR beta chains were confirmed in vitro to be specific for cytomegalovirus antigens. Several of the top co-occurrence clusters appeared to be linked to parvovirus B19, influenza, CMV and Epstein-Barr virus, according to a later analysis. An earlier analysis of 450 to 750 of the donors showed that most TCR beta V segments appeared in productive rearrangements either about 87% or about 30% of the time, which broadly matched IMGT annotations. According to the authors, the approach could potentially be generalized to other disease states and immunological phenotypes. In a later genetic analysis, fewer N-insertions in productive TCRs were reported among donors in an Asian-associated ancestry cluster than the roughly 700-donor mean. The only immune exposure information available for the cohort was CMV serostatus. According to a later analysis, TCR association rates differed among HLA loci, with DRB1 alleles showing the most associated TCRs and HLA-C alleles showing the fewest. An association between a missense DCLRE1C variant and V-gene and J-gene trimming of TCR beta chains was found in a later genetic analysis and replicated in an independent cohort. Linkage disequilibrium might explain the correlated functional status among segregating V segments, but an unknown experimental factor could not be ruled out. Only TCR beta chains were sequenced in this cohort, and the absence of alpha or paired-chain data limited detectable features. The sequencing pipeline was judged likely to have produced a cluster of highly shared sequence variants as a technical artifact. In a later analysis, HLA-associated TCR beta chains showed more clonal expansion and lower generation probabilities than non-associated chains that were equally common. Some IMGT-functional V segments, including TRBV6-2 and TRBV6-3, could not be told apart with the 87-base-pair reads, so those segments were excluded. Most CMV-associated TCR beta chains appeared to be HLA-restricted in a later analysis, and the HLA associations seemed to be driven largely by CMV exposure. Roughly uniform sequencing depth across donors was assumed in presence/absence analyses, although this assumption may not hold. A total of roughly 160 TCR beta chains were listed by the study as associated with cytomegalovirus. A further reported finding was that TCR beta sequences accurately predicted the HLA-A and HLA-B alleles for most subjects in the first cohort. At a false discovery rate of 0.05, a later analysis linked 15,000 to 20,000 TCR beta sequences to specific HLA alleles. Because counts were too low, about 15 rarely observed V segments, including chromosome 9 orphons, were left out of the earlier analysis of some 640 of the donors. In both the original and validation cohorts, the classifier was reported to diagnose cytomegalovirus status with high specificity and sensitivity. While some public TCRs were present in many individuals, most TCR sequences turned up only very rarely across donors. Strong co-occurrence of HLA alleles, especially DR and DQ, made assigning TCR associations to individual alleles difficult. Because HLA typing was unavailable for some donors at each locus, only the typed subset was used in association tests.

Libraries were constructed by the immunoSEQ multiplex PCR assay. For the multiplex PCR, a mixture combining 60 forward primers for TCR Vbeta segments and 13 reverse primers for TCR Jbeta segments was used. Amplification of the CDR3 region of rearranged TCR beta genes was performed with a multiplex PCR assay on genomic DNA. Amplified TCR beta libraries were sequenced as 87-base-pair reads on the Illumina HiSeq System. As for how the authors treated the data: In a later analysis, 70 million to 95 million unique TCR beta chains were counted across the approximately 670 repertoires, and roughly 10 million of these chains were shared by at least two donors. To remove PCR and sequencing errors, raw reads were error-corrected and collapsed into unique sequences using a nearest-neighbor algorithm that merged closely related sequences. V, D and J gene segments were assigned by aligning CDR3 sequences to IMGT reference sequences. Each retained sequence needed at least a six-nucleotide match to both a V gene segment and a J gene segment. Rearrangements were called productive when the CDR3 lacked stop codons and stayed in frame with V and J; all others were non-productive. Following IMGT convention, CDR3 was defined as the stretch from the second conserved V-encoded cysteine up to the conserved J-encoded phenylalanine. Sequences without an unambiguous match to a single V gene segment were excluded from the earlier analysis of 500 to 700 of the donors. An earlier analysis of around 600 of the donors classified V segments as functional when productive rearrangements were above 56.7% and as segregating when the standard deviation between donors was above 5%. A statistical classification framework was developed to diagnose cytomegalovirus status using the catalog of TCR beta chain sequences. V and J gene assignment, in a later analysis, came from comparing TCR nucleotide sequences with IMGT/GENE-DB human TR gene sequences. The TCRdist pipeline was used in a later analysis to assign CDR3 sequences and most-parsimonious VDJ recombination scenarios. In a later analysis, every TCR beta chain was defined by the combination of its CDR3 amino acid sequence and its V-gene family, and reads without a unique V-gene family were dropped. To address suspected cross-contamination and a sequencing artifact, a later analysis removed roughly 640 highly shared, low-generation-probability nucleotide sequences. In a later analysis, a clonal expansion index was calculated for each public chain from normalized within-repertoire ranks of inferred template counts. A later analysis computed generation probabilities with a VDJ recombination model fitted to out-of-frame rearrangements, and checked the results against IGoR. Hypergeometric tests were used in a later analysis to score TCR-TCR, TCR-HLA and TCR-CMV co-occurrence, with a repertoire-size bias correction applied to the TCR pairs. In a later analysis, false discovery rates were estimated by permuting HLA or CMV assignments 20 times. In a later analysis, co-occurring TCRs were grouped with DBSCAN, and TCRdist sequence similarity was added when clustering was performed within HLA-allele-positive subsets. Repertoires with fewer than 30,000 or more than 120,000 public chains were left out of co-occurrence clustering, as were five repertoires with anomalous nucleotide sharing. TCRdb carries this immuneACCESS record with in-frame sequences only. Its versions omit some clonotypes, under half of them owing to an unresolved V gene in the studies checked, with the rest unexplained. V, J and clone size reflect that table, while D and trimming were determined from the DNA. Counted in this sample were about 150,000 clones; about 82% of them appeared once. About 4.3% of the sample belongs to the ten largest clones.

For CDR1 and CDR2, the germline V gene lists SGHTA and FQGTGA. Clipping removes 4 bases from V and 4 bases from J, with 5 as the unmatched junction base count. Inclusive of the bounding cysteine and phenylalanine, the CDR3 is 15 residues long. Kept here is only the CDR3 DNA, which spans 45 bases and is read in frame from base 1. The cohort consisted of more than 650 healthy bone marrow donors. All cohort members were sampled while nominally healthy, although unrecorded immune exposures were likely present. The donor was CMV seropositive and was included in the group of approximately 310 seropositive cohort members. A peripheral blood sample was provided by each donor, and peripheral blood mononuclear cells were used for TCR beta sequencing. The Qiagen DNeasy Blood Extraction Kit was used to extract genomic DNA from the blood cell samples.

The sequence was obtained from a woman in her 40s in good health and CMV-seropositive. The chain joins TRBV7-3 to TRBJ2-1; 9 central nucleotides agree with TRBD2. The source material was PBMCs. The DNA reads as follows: TGTGCCAGCAGCTCAGTAGCGGGGGAGTACAATGAGCAGTTCTTC. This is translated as CASSSVAGEYNEQFF.